Presented here are 6 T cell receptor beta chains from one specimen sequenced in a study of blood T cell repertoires in COVID-19 (dated by TCRdb to the early 2020s). Library generation was performed with the immunoSEQ multiplex PCR assay. This is the immuneACCESS table as TCRdb keeps it, with only in-frame sequences that have V and J called. A part of the clones is gone; compared with another copy, unresolved V genes explain less than half, and the rest is unexplained. The sample profile shows about 250,000 clones; over 70% of them were found once. Clones ranked in the top ten supply roughly 8.7% of the sample. The sequenced sample consisted of peripheral blood. The origin of the receptors is a man in his forties with active or convalescent COVID-19.

The chain joins TRBV5-5 to TRBJ1-1; tentatively, D is TRBD1 (5 bases). Germline assignment: CDR1 SGHKS and CDR2 YYEKEE (reference sequence). V was clipped by 1 base and J by 2 bases, with 12 bases between them. The CDR3 length is 15 residues. The CDR3 nucleotides are TGTGCCAGCAGCTTGTGGGTAGGGGCTAACACTGAAGCTTTCTTT. This codes for CASSLWVGANTEAFF.

The J gene is TRBJ1-4, the V gene TRBV15, with D possibly matching TRBD1 (5 bases). CDR1 is LNHNV, CDR2 YYDKDF, per germline (reference sequence). Trimming stripped 0 bases from V and 4 bases from J, with 6 bases between. CDR3 length equals 14 residues. The CDR3: CATSRDRVNEKLFF. CDR3 nucleotide sequence: TGTGCCACCAGCAGAGACAGGGTTAATGAAAAACTGTTTTTT.

This chain joins TRBV6-5 and TRBJ1-2, with 8 bases fitting TRBD1. With V trimmed by 7 bases and J by 4 bases, 5 bases remained unmatched. The CDR3 loop spans 13 amino acids. The germline gives CDR1 MNHEY, CDR2 SVGAGI. This CDR3 reads CASTPDRAYGYTF. CDR3 sequence (DNA): TGTGCCAGCACCCCGGACAGGGCCTATGGCTACACCTTC.

The gene calls are TRBV29-1 and TRBJ2-7; D perhaps matches TRBD1 (8 bases). The V and J ends lost 6 bases and 5 bases respectively, with 17 bases between them. This CDR3 region has 13 residues. The germline CDR1 and CDR2 sequences are SQVTM and ANQGSEA. CDR3: CSVWTGTNHEQYF. The CDR3 nucleotides are TGCAGCGTATGGACAGGGACTAACCACGAGCAGTACTTC.

The V and J genes are TRBV29-1 and TRBJ1-2; D is perhaps TRBD1 (5 bases). The V end lost 6 bases, the J end lost 4 bases, and 12 bases lay between the germline ends. Germline CDR1 reads SQVTM; CDR2 reads ANQGSEA. The CDR3 is 12 amino acids. DNA of the CDR3: TGCAGCGTCCGGGGGGAGCGCTATGGCTACACCTTC. Its protein is CSVRGERYGYTF.

The rearrangement links TRBV27 to TRBJ1-1, with a weak D call TRBD1 (6 bases). The CDR3 is 14 residues long. V dropped 3 bases and J dropped 4 bases, with 12 bases sitting between them. The germline CDR1 and CDR2 sequences are MNHEY and SMNVEV (reference sequence). The CDR3 sequence is CASSLHREGTEAFF. The CDR3 DNA follows: TGTGCCAGCAGTTTGCACAGGGAGGGCACTGAAGCTTTCTTT.